These T cell receptor beta chains were read from a single sample in a study of blood T cell repertoires in COVID-19. Libraries were prepared by immunoSEQ multiplex PCR; TCRdb keeps only in-frame clonotypes and omits some of them. Of approximately 87,000 clones listed, 65% to 85% are singletons. Sequencing was performed on peripheral blood. The receptors shown here come from a woman older than 75 with acute or convalescent COVID-19. Each CDR3 is given with its conserved first and last residue. A D gene is named only where the DNA matches it firmly. Clone size is shown for a subset of rows, as once, few, many or a class of expanded clone.

V gene,clone size,D gene,J gene,CDR3 protein,CDR3 DNA
TRBV5-6,.,.,TRBJ2-5,CASSSSGVQETQYF,TGTGCCAGCAGCTCATCAGGGGTTCAAGAGACCCAGTACTTC
TRBV28,once,TRBD1,TRBJ1-2,CASSWGQNYGYTF,TGTGCCAGCAGTTGGGGACAGAACTATGGCTACACCTTC
TRBV7-6,.,.,TRBJ2-2,CASSLGAGPTGELFF,TGTGCCAGCAGCTTAGGGGCAGGGCCCACCGGGGAGCTGTTTTTT
TRBV29-1,.,TRBD1,TRBJ1-4,CSVERQGEGEKLFF,TGCAGCGTTGAACGACAGGGGGAGGGGGAAAAACTGTTTTTT
TRBV18,.,TRBD1,TRBJ2-7,CASSLTGTGATYEQYF,TGTGCCAGCTCACTAACCGGGACAGGGGCGACCTACGAGCAGTACTTC
TRBV11-2,.,.,TRBJ1-1,CASSLAVGAKEAFF,TGTGCCAGCAGCTTAGCCGTAGGGGCAAAGGAAGCTTTCTTT
TRBV7-2,.,.,TRBJ1-1,CASSLNGKEAFF,TGTGCCAGCAGCCTCAACGGGAAAGAAGCTTTCTTT
TRBV6-2/TRBV6-3,.,TRBD2,TRBJ2-2,CASTPGRGWTGELFF,TGTGCCAGCACCCCGGGGAGGGGATGGACCGGGGAGCTGTTTTTT
TRBV3-1/TRBV3-2,.,.,TRBJ2-5,CASSQVSETQYF,TGTGCCAGCAGCCAAGTTTCGGAGACCCAGTACTTC
TRBV2,.,TRBD1,TRBJ1-2,CASSEQGANYGYTF,TGTGCCAGCAGTGAACAGGGGGCTAACTATGGCTACACCTTC
TRBV3-1/TRBV3-2,.,.,TRBJ1-6,CASSQGGVGNSPLHF,TGTGCCAGCAGCCAGGGCGGGGTAGGGAATTCACCCCTCCACTTT
TRBV2,.,.,TRBJ1-5,CASSGTGRGQPQHF,TGTGCCAGCAGTGGAACGGGCCGGGGACAGCCCCAGCATTTT
TRBV6-6,.,.,TRBJ1-6,CASSYQHGGGSPLHF,TGTGCCAGCAGTTACCAACACGGAGGAGGCTCACCCCTCCACTTT
TRBV2,.,TRBD1,TRBJ2-7,CASSGRDRTYEQYF,TGTGCCAGCAGTGGCCGGGACAGAACGTACGAGCAGTACTTC
TRBV30,many,.,TRBJ1-1,CAGGAEAFF,TGTGCCGGAGGGGCTGAAGCTTTCTTT
TRBV6-5,.,TRBD1,TRBJ1-4,CASSSGQATNEKLFF,TGTGCCAGCAGTTCCGGACAGGCAACTAATGAAAAACTGTTTTTT
TRBV7-6,.,.,TRBJ1-5,CASSLQGLSNQPQHF,TGTGCCAGCAGCTTACAGGGGCTTAGCAATCAGCCCCAGCATTTT
TRBV2,.,.,TRBJ1-2,CASSLSPYGYTF,TGTGCCAGCAGTCTAAGTCCTTATGGCTACACCTTC
TRBV9,once,.,TRBJ2-7,CASSSGGGGSEQYF,TGTGCCAGCAGCTCAGGTGGGGGGGGCTCCGAGCAGTACTTC
TRBV7-7,.,TRBD1,TRBJ1-1,CASSPPGQGGTEAFF,TGTGCTAGCAGCCCGCCGGGACAGGGGGGCACTGAAGCTTTCTTT
TRBV7-9,few,.,TRBJ2-7,CASSLALGDYEQYF,TGTGCCAGCAGCTTAGCTCTCGGGGATTACGAGCAGTACTTC
TRBV9,.,.,TRBJ2-5,CASSLGGGQETQYF,TGTGCCAGCAGCTTAGGGGGGGGCCAAGAGACCCAGTACTTC
TRBV24-1,.,.,TRBJ2-2,CATSDTNTLTNTGELFF,TGTGCCACCAGTGACACCAACACACTAACGAACACCGGGGAGCTGTTTTTT
TRBV18,.,.,TRBJ2-7,CASSPGPGATGYEQYF,TGTGCCAGCTCACCTGGACCGGGAGCTACGGGGTACGAGCAGTACTTC
TRBV3-1/TRBV3-2,.,TRBD2,TRBJ2-7,CASSQGNLGLAIHEQYF,TGTGCCAGCAGCCAAGGGAACCTGGGACTAGCGATACACGAGCAGTACTTC
TRBV6-4,.,TRBD1,TRBJ1-4,CASSLYRDRDSTTNEKLFF,TGTGCCAGCAGTTTGTACCGGGACAGGGATTCGACAACTAATGAAAAACTGTTTTTT
TRBV5-1,.,TRBD1,TRBJ1-1,CASSLANTGGVTEAFF,TGCGCCAGCAGCTTGGCCAATACAGGGGGCGTCACTGAAGCTTTCTTT
TRBV23-1,.,.,TRBJ1-2,CASSQSTTENYGYTF,TGCGCCAGCAGTCAATCGACGACAGAAAACTATGGCTACACCTTC
TRBV7-9,.,.,TRBJ1-4,CASSRRKNELFF,TGTGCCAGCAGCCGGAGAAAAAACGAACTGTTTTTT
TRBV19,.,TRBD1,TRBJ1-1,CATDTVGTGGLEAFF,TGTGCCACCGACACCGTCGGGACAGGGGGCCTAGAAGCTTTCTTT
TRBV30,few,TRBD1,TRBJ1-4,CAWTGGSHKKLFF,TGTGCCTGGACAGGGGGCTCTCATAAAAAACTGTTTTTT
TRBV28,.,TRBD1,TRBJ1-5,CASRSTGDQPQHF,TGTGCCAGCAGGTCGACAGGGGATCAGCCCCAGCATTTT
TRBV4-3,.,.,TRBJ2-6,CASSQGPAAGANVLTF,TGCGCCAGCAGCCAAGGCCCAGCGGCAGGGGCCAACGTCCTGACTTTC
TRBV18,.,.,TRBJ1-3,CASSPRPTGPGNTIYF,TGTGCCAGCTCACCGCGCCCAACAGGGCCTGGAAACACCATATATTTT
TRBV19,.,TRBD1,TRBJ1-1,CASSARTGVAEAFF,TGTGCCAGTAGTGCCCGGACAGGGGTGGCTGAAGCTTTCTTT
TRBV7-3,.,.,TRBJ2-1,CASSSPIPGYNEQFF,TGTGCCAGCAGCTCCCCCATTCCGGGGTACAATGAGCAGTTCTTC
TRBV18,.,.,TRBJ1-5,CASSPGSQGNQPQHF,TGTGCCAGCTCACCAGGCAGTCAGGGCAATCAGCCCCAGCATTTT
TRBV5-1,.,.,TRBJ2-2,CASSFWSGLAKDGELFF,TGCGCCAGCAGCTTTTGGTCAGGGCTGGCGAAGGACGGGGAGCTGTTTTTT
TRBV29-1,.,.,TRBJ1-2,CSVAKSNLVYGYTF,TGCAGCGTTGCGAAGTCTAACTTAGTCTATGGCTACACCTTC
TRBV4-1,few,TRBD2,TRBJ2-7,CASSQGLAGGRYEQYF,TGCGCCAGCAGCCAAGGACTAGCGGGGGGGAGGTACGAGCAGTACTTC
TRBV6-4,.,.,TRBJ2-3,CAIPFWRGQISAQYF,TGTGCCATCCCGTTTTGGCGGGGGCAAATTAGTGCGCAGTATTTT
TRBV21-1,.,.,TRBJ1-3,CASSKGGQVYTIYF,TGTGCCAGCAGCAAAGGGGGACAGGTTTACACCATATATTTT
TRBV3-1/TRBV3-2,.,TRBD1,TRBJ1-2,CASSPHPGQGGDYGYTF,TGTGCCAGCAGCCCACACCCGGGACAGGGGGGAGACTATGGCTACACCTTC
TRBV3-1/TRBV3-2,.,TRBD2,TRBJ2-5,CASSLRAGGLETQYF,TGTGCCAGCAGCCTACGCGCGGGGGGGCTGGAGACCCAGTACTTC
TRBV19,.,TRBD1,TRBJ2-3,CASSIGTGGSDTQYF,TGTGCCAGTAGTATTGGGACAGGGGGCTCAGATACGCAGTATTTT
TRBV3-1/TRBV3-2,.,.,TRBJ2-2,CASLGGRNTGELFF,TGTGCCAGCCTGGGGGGGCGCAACACCGGGGAGCTGTTTTTT
TRBV30,.,TRBD1,TRBJ2-7,CAWGRTGGLEQYF,TGTGCCTGGGGTAGGACAGGGGGCCTCGAGCAGTACTTC
TRBV6-5,.,.,TRBJ2-5,CASSSPRTEETQYF,TGTGCCAGCAGTTCCCCGAGGACAGAAGAGACCCAGTACTTC
TRBV5-1,.,.,TRBJ1-6,CASSTSMTVNNSPLHF,TGCGCCAGCAGCACCTCAATGACAGTTAATAATTCACCCCTCCACTTT
TRBV2,.,.,TRBJ1-5,CASSVTHVLGNQPQHF,TGTGCCAGCAGTGTGACTCACGTGTTGGGCAATCAGCCCCAGCATTTT
TRBV7-9,few,.,TRBJ1-4,CASRDGGASNEKLFF,TGTGCCAGCAGGGATGGGGGGGCATCTAATGAAAAACTGTTTTTT
TRBV7-6,.,.,TRBJ2-1,CASSLRSNNEQFF,TGTGCCAGCAGCCTTAGGAGTAACAATGAGCAGTTCTTC